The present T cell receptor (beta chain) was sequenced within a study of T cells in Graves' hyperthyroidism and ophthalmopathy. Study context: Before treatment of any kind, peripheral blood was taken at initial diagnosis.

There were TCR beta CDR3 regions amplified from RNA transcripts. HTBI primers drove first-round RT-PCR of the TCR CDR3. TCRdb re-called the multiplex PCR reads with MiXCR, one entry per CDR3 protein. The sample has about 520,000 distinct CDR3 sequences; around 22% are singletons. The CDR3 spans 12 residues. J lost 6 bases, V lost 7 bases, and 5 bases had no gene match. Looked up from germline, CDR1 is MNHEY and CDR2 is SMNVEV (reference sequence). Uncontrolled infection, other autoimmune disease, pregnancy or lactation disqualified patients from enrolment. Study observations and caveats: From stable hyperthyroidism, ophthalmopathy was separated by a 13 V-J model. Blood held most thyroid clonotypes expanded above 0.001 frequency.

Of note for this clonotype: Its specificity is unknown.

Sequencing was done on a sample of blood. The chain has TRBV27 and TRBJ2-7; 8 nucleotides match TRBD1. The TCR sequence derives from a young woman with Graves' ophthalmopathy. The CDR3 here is CASNDRGREQYF. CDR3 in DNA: TGTGCCAGCAACGACAGGGGTCGCGAGCAGTACTTC.